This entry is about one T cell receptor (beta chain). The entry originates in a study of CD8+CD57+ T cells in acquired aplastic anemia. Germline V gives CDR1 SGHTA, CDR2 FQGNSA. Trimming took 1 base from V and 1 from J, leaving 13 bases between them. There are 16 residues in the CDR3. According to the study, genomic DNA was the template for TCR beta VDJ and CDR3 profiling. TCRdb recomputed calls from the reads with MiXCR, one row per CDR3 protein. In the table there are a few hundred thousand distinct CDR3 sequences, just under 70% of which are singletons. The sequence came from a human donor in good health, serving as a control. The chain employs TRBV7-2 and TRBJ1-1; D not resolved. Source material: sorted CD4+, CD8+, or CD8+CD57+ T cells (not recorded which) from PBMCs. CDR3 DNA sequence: TGTGCCAGCAGCTTAGGCTCCGGACTTACGAACACTGAAGCTTTCTTT. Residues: CASSLGSGLTNTEAFF.